This note documents a single T cell receptor (beta chain) sequence. This clonotype was recorded at least ten times. Its antigen remains undetermined. Within one base of it there is no much larger clone, and no base qualities were kept. The data were taken from a study (dated by TCRdb to about 2015). Background on the whole study: Whether tumor-infiltrating Tregs in breast cancer are recruited from blood Tregs or converted in situ from other CD4+ T cell subsets was tested. Findings and caveats that apply to the study as a whole: The greatest overlap of tumor-infiltrating Treg TCR alpha and beta sequences was observed with tumor naive CD4+ T cells, followed by blood naive CD4+ T cells. Validation in the larger cohort was restricted to a single TCR beta V-J rearrangement rather than whole repertoires. In terms of TCR gene usage, tumor memory CD4+ T cells clustered together with blood and lymph node memory CD4+ cells, as well as with lymph node naive CD4+ cells.

Full-length TCR variable regions were amplified by 5' RACE PCR using constant-region reverse primers, and then by semi-nested PCR using Nested Universal Primer A. The ReliaPrep RNA Cell Miniprep System was used to extract total RNA, which was then reverse transcribed into 5'RACE-ready cDNA with the SMARTer RACE 5'/3' Kit. An Illumina MiSeq was used to sequence the full-length TCR alpha and beta libraries, which had been barcoded with multiplex adaptors. In the original analysis: For each of nine subset-tissue groups, sequencing data from the five patients were pooled, and the groups were then compared using unsupervised clustering of TCR gene usage. The Morisita-Horn index was used to calculate repertoire similarity, with shared sequences weighted according to their contribution to each repertoire. The public reads were run again by TCRdb, first through fastp at Q25 and then through MiXCR, and only productive beta chains were kept. Entries are consolidated by CDR3 protein sequence, retaining the most common genes and DNA. TCRdb, not the authors, supplied the V and J calls. The sample table records roughly 58,000 distinct CDR3 sequences; around 21% of these occur just once. The top ten constitute roughly 3.5% of the sample.

Tregs were isolated as CD4+CD25+CD127-/low cells. Tregs, naive and memory CD4+ T cells from tumor, blood and ipsilateral draining lymph nodes of five breast cancer patients underwent full-length TCR alpha and beta sequencing. Tumor tissue and lymph nodes obtained by ipsilateral axillary dissection were perfused with PBS, cut into small pieces and digested using collagenase I and hyaluronidase. Sorted cell populations were confirmed by FACS to exceed 90% purity. CDR1 SEHNR and CDR2 FQNEAQ are derived from the germline V gene (reference sequence). The CDR3, from cysteine to phenylalanine, totals 17 residues. The CDR3 DNA has 51 bases and is translated from base 1. V is reduced by 1 base and J by 5 bases, leaving a spacing of 21 bases between them.

The receptor was isolated from a female donor with breast cancer. The specimen was tumor-infiltrating Tregs sorted from the breast tumor. The rearranged segments are TRBV7-9 and TRBJ2-7; the D gene is possibly TRBD1, with 6 bases matching. The nucleotide sequence reads TGTGCCAGCAGCTTAGTACGAGCTGGCAGGGGCTCGCACGAGCAGTACTTC. Its translation is CASSLVRAGRGSHEQYF.